This T cell receptor (beta chain) was documented in a study of T cell repertoires in cytomegalovirus infection. Study summary: Peptides in the study included HLA-C-restricted and HLA-B-restricted CMV epitopes. From public TCR beta signatures came an indication of both CMV infection and matching HLA type. The study, taken as a whole, reports: Of the TCR beta families, the public ones yielded a cumulative frequency that identified carriers of CMV plus the relevant HLA. In two of eight donors, the top clonotype was HLA-C-restricted CMV-specific.

Details on this clonotype: Its antigen is as yet unknown.

MiXCR, applied by TCRdb to the reads, yields one record per CDR3 protein. The profile covers a few hundred thousand distinct CDR3 sequences, with roughly 42% appearing a single time and around 46% taken by the ten largest. V shed 3 bases, J shed 3 bases, and the junction held 3 bases outside the gene matches. Germline assignment: CDR1 GTSNPN and CDR2 SVGIG (reference sequence). The CDR3 has 14 residues. The V gene is TRBV30, the J gene TRBJ2-7; 12 nucleotides align to TRBD2. Here the sequenced sample was cultured PBMCs, taken from culture after CMV antigen stimulation. The TCR sequence derives from a human donor in good health (CMV status not recorded). Some clones in this sample may be carry-over from other donors' samples. The CDR3 loop reads CAWSPGLAGYEQYF. CDR3 bases: TGTGCCTGGAGCCCGGGACTAGCGGGCTACGAGCAGTACTTC.